A single sample gave rise to the 31 T cell receptor beta chains below, sequenced in a study of a mutant IDH1 vaccine in newly diagnosed glioma. These receptors have no identified antigens. Assay used: immunoSEQ multiplex PCR; TCRdb lists only in-frame clones, some missing. The top ten clones hold 6% to 8% of a sample with 20,000 to 30,000 clones, 79% of them seen once. Time point indicated: week 5, during vaccination. Vaccination used 300 ug of mutant IDH1 20-mer peptide per dose, with topical imiquimod. Sequenced here: PBMCs, sampled from a glioma patient whose treatment included an IDH1 peptide vaccine. The receptor set was obtained from a man aged 35 to 55 with glioma. Some clones in this sample may be carry-over from other donors' samples.

The V and J genes are TRBV30 and TRBJ1-6; 9 bases are a match to TRBD1. J was trimmed by 9 bases and V by 3 bases; bases with no gene match: 6. Germline values: CDR1 GTSNPN, CDR2 SVGIG (reference sequence). This CDR3 has 14 residues. CDR3 in DNA: TGTGCCTGGAGGACTACAGGGGGCAGTTCACCCCTCCACTTT. This encodes CAWRTTGGSSPLHF.

In nucleotides, the CDR3 is TGTGCCAGCAGTTGGACAGGGGGTCACGAGCAGTACTTC. Translating it yields CASSWTGGHEQYF. This chain joins TRBV6-1 and TRBJ2-7; TRBD1 aligns across 10 bases. CDR3 length: 13 amino acids. V shed 5 bases, J shed 5 bases, and the junction held 3 bases outside the gene matches. Germline V gene lookup returns CDR1 MNHNS and CDR2 SASEGT.

This clone was recorded once. This sequence joins TRBV6-5 and TRBJ1-2; D gene ambiguous. The V gene's germline CDR1 is MNHEY and CDR2 SVGAGI. The CDR3 extends over 14 amino acids. Trimming stripped 5 bases from V and 7 bases from J, with 17 bases between. The CDR3 sequence is CASSGTGALGGYTF. DNA for the CDR3: TGTGCCAGCAGTGGCACGGGAGCCCTGGGTGGCTACACCTTC.

This clone was counted only a few times. The V gene is TRBV6-5, the J gene TRBJ2-7; a possible D gene is TRBD2 (6 bases). Germline V lookup: CDR1 MNHEY, CDR2 SVGAGI. The CDR3 has 12 amino acids. V lost 6 bases, J lost 4 bases, and 10 bases lay in between. In DNA, the CDR3 is TGTGCCAGCAGGGACTACAATTACGAGCAGTACTTC. It codes for CASRDYNYEQYF.

The chain combines TRBV14 with TRBJ1-6, with D tentatively TRBD1 (5 bases). Trimming pared 1 base from V and 9 bases from J, leaving 10 bases between. The CDR3 is made up of 14 amino acids. Germline V gene data show CDR1 as SGHDN and CDR2 as FVKESK. The chain's CDR3 is CASSQVGPRSPLHF. The CDR3 DNA is TGTGCCAGCAGCCAAGTGGGACCCCGTTCACCCCTCCACTTT.

The chain recombines TRBV9 with TRBJ1-3; no definite D call. The V end was cut by 4 bases, the J end by 0 bases, with 8 bases between. The CDR3 is 14 residues long. Germline values: CDR1 SGDLS, CDR2 YYNGEE. Written as DNA, the CDR3 is TGTGCCAGCAGCCCCACGAGCTCTGGAAACACCATATATTTT. Protein sequence: CASSPTSSGNTIYF.

The J gene is TRBJ2-7, the V gene TRBV10-3; 12 bases match TRBD2. Germline loops: CDR1 ENHRY, CDR2 SYGVKD. Trimming at V came to 8 bases and at J to 5 bases, leaving 10 bases not matched to a gene. The CDR3 is 15 amino acids. CDR3 in amino acids: CAIRAPTSGGHEQYF. CDR3 coding DNA: TGTGCCATCCGAGCCCCGACTAGCGGGGGACACGAGCAGTACTTC.

The rearrangement joins TRBV4-1 to TRBJ2-3; 7 nucleotides match TRBD1. Losses at the gene ends were 5 bases for V and 8 bases for J; bases not matched to a gene: 10. The CDR3 extends over 14 amino acids. Looked up from germline, CDR1 is MGHRA and CDR2 is YSYEKL. This CDR3 reads CASSSPTGDGTQYF. CDR3 nucleotides: TGCGCCAGCAGCTCCCCTACAGGGGATGGTACGCAGTATTTT.

In this sample, this clone turned up once. This sequence joins TRBV11-2 and TRBJ2-3; 10 bases match TRBD2. This CDR3 has 14 amino acids. Germline loops: CDR1 SGHAT, CDR2 FQNNGV. The V segment lost 5 bases and the J segment 4 bases; nucleotides outside the gene matches: 3. CDR3 in DNA: TGTGCCAGCAGCCGCGGGACTAGCGCAGATACGCAGTATTTT. Its translation: CASSRGTSADTQYF.

This clone was observed once. The chain carries TRBV2 and TRBJ2-5; D is tentatively TRBD1 or TRBD2 (6 bases each). Germline V gene sequence: CDR1 SNHLY, CDR2 FYNNEI. This CDR3 is 16 amino acids long. Trimming shortened V by 6 bases and J by 4 bases, and 21 bases separated the two germline ends. The CDR3 reads CASRGGGLWGAETQYF. In DNA form, the CDR3 reads TGTGCCAGCAGAGGAGGGGGTTTGTGGGGGGCAGAGACCCAGTACTTC.

V is TRBV4-3 and J is TRBJ1-6; tentative D call: TRBD1 (5 bases). Germline V gene data show CDR1 as LGHNA and CDR2 as YSLEER. V lost 1 base and J lost 3, with 7 bases in between. The CDR3 runs to 15 residues. The CDR3: CASSQVRGYNSPLHF. The CDR3, as DNA: TGCGCCAGCAGCCAAGTAAGGGGCTATAATTCACCCCTCCACTTT.

The chain employs TRBV4-2 and TRBJ1-5; 9 nucleotides agree with TRBD1. CDR1 is LGHNA and CDR2 is YNFKEQ in the germline V gene. The trim removed 0 bases at V and 6 bases at J, leaving 9 bases unmatched. This CDR3 contains 17 residues. This CDR3 reads CASSQEGTGKEGQPQHF. The CDR3 bases are TGTGCCAGCAGCCAAGAGGGGACAGGGAAAGAGGGTCAGCCCCAGCATTTT.

The chain links TRBV10-1 to TRBJ2-3; 10 bases agree with TRBD2. This CDR3 is built from 16 residues. The J segment lost 0 bases and the V segment lost 6 bases, leaving 6 bases of the junction unmatched. Germline V lookup: CDR1 WNHNN, CDR2 SYGVQD (reference sequence). The CDR3 is CASRQVAGGSTDTQYF. The DNA of the CDR3 is TGCGCCAGCAGACAAGTAGCGGGGGGAAGCACAGATACGCAGTATTTT.

This clone occurred once. The chain recombines TRBV27 with TRBJ1-2; weak D call: TRBD1 (5 bases). CDR1 MNHEY and CDR2 SMNVEV come from the germline V gene (reference sequence). There are 13 residues in the CDR3. Trimming took 1 base from V and 8 from J, leaving 11 bases between them. The CDR3 coding sequence is TGTGCCAGCAGTTTATTGTCGGGGGAGGGCTACACCTTC. It translates to CASSLLSGEGYTF.

J is TRBJ2-5 and V is TRBV28; D gene unclear. V dropped 3 bases and J dropped 5 bases, with 7 bases sitting between them. The germline CDR1 and CDR2 sequences are MDHEN and SYDVKM. The CDR3 has 12 residues. The CDR3 loop reads CASSFRRETQYF. Written as DNA, the CDR3 is TGTGCCAGCAGTTTCCGGCGGGAGACCCAGTACTTC.

The chain is built from TRBV6-1 and TRBJ2-5; 7 bases align to TRBD2. The last part of the DNA fits TRBJ2-7 better; the J call may be wrong. The CDR3 contains 17 residues. Germline CDR1 reads MNHNS; CDR2 reads SASEGT. CDR3 sequence reads: CASSVSVVAGSSYEQYF. CDR3 nucleotide sequence: TGTGCCAGCAGTGTAAGTGTGGTAGCGGGTTCCTCCTACGAGCAGTACTTC.

The chain is built from TRBV4-1 and TRBJ1-5, with TRBD1 identical over 8 bases. Unmatched junction bases numbered 7, after V lost 0 bases and J lost 3 bases. This CDR3 contains 17 residues. Germline-derived CDR1 and CDR2 are MGHRA and YSYEKL. CDR3 nucleotides: TGCGCCAGCAGCCAAGAAGACCGGGACAGGCTCAATCAGCCCCAGCATTTT. Translated, it gives CASSQEDRDRLNQPQHF.

The CDR3 here is CASSLWANGYTF. The CDR3 region has the DNA TGTGCCAGCAGCCTCTGGGCGAATGGCTACACCTTC. This sequence joins TRBV5-6 and TRBJ1-2, with D unresolved. This CDR3 comprises 12 residues. Germline V gene sequence: CDR1 SGHDT, CDR2 YYEEEE. Trimming removed 4 bases from V and 6 bases from J, with 10 bases in between.

This clone was detected a few times. The CDR3 DNA reads as TGTGCCAGCAGCCGGACGGTAAACACCGGGGAGCTGTTTTTT. Its protein is CASSRTVNTGELFF. The rearrangement joins TRBV6-4 to TRBJ2-2; D remains unclear. The CDR3 extends over 14 amino acids. The V and J ends lost 6 bases and 2 bases respectively, with 10 bases between them. Germline V gene lookup returns CDR1 MRHNA and CDR2 SNTAGT.

The chain is built from TRBV6-1 and TRBJ1-4; no definite D call. The CDR3 is made up of 15 amino acids. Germline V gene sequence: CDR1 MNHNS, CDR2 SASEGT. The V end lost 4 bases, the J end lost 4 bases, and 13 bases lay between the germline ends. The CDR3 loop reads CASSVMNSNNEKLFF. The CDR3 nucleotides read TGTGCCAGCAGTGTAATGAACAGCAATAATGAAAAACTGTTTTTT.

The chain employs TRBV18 and TRBJ2-3, with 7 bases lining up with TRBD1. The V and J ends lost 2 bases and 2 bases, in that order; junction bases with no gene match: 4. The CDR3 spans 15 residues. CDR1 and CDR2 (germline): KGHSH, LQKENI. CDR3 in DNA: TGTGCCAGCTCACCAGGGGGACAGAACACAGATACGCAGTATTTT. Residues: CASSPGGQNTDTQYF.

J is TRBJ2-3 and V is TRBV5-1; D gene unclear. Per the germline V gene, CDR1 is SGHRS and CDR2 is YFSETQ. Trimming took off 0 bases at V and 4 bases at J, with 9 bases between the two ends. This CDR3 contains 14 residues. The CDR3 reads CASSLGGYADTQYF. The CDR3 DNA follows: TGCGCCAGCAGCTTGGGAGGTTACGCAGATACGCAGTATTTT.

This clone was picked up one time. The V call is TRBV5-4, the J call TRBJ1-2, with 8 bases fitting TRBD1. The J segment lost 3 bases and the V segment lost 3 bases, leaving 4 bases of the junction unmatched. This CDR3 is 14 amino acids long. Germline V gene data show CDR1 as SGHNT and CDR2 as YYREEE (reference sequence). CDR3 loop: CASSSPTGDYGYTF. The CDR3 coding sequence is TGTGCCAGCAGCTCCCCGACAGGGGACTATGGCTACACCTTC.

This clone was seen only once. The chain carries TRBV27 and TRBJ2-1, with a weak D call TRBD1 (6 bases). CDR3 length: 17 amino acids. Germline V gene lookup returns CDR1 MNHEY and CDR2 SMNVEV (reference sequence). The V end was cut by 2 bases, the J end by 0 bases, with 14 bases between. DNA for the CDR3: TGTGCCAGCAGTTTAAGAGGGGGACAACGCTCCTACAATGAGCAGTTCTTC. It yields the protein CASSLRGGQRSYNEQFF.

The chain carries TRBV2 and TRBJ2-5; TRBD1 matches 10 bases. Losses at the gene ends were 6 bases for V and 5 bases for J; bases not matched to a gene: 6. CDR3 length: 14 residues. The V gene's germline CDR1 is SNHLY and CDR2 FYNNEI. CDR3 DNA sequence: TGTGCCAGCAGCCGACAGGGGGCCGGGGAGACCCAGTACTTC. It is translated as CASSRQGAGETQYF.

The V gene is TRBV5-1, the J gene TRBJ1-3, with no clear D. Germline lookup yields CDR1 SGHRS and CDR2 YFSETQ. The V end was cut by 0 bases, the J end by 0 bases, with 10 bases between. The CDR3 is 16 amino acids. The CDR3 DNA reads as TGCGCCAGCAGCTTGGCGCCACCTTCCTCTGGAAACACCATATATTTT. Translating gives CASSLAPPSSGNTIYF.

This clone was observed a few times. In nucleotides, the CDR3 is TGTGCCAGTAGTCCAGGGGCGGATCAGCCCCAGCATTTT. Residues: CASSPGADQPQHF. V usage is TRBV19 and J usage is TRBJ1-5, with D possibly matching TRBD1 (6 bases). The V end lost 5 bases, the J end lost 5 bases, and 10 bases lay between the germline ends. CDR3 length: 13 residues. Looked up from germline, CDR1 is LNHDA and CDR2 is SQIVND (reference sequence).

V and J are TRBV5-1 and TRBJ1-6; 8 bases line up with TRBD1. The J segment lost 5 bases and the V segment lost 5 bases, leaving 6 bases of the junction unmatched. CDR3 length: 15 residues. Germline V gives CDR1 SGHRS, CDR2 YFSETQ. CDR3 DNA sequence: TGCGCCAGCAGGGGACCGGGACAGGATAATTCACCCCTCCACTTT. It is translated as CASRGPGQDNSPLHF.

V is TRBV5-1 and J is TRBJ1-5, with a weak D call TRBD1 (6 bases). CDR1 SGHRS and CDR2 YFSETQ come from the germline V gene. This CDR3 has 14 amino acids. The V end lost 4 bases, the J end lost 6 bases, and 14 bases lay between the germline ends. The CDR3 nucleotides are TGCGCCAGCAGCCCGTTAGGGGGGGGTCAGCCCCAGCATTTT. Its protein is CASSPLGGGQPQHF. Full variable domain (outside the CDR3, taken from reference TRBV5-1 and TRBJ1-5): KAGVTQTPRYLIKTRGQQVTLSCSPISGHRSVSWYQQTPGQGLQFLFEYFSETQRNKGNFPGRFSGRQFSNSRSEMNVSTLELGDSALYLCASSPLGGGQPQHFGDGTRLSIL.

This clone appeared a few times. This chain connects TRBV7-8 to TRBJ1-5; D may be TRBD1 (5 bases). Trimming cost V 1 base and J 4 bases, with 8 bases left between them. The CDR3 consists of 14 residues. CDR1 and CDR2 from the germline V gene are SGHVS and FQNEAQ. In DNA form, the CDR3 reads TGTGCCAGCAGCTTAGAGCGGGGGAATCAGCCCCAGCATTTT. Its translation: CASSLERGNQPQHF.

The chain is built from TRBV5-4 and TRBJ2-7; weak D call: TRBD1 (5 bases). Looked up from germline, CDR1 is SGHNT and CDR2 is YYREEE (reference sequence). Trimming pared 6 bases from V and 1 base from J, leaving 11 bases between. CDR3 size: 13 residues. The CDR3 sequence: CASNGADSYEQYF. CDR3 bases: TGTGCCAGCAATGGGGCAGATTCCTACGAGCAGTACTTC. The variable domain in full, completed from reference TRBV5-4 and TRBJ2-7, reads ETGVTQSPTHLIKTRGQQVTLRCSSQSGHNTVSWYQQALGQGPQFIFQYYREEENGRGNFPPRFSGLQFPNYSSELNVNALELDDSALYLCASNGADSYEQYFGPGTRLTVT.